Described below is a single T cell receptor (beta chain) sequence and its context. The antigen is not known. The data are from a study of cytomegalovirus exposure and HLA in healthy donors. Study-level results: In a later analysis, CMV-associated beta chains were mostly HLA-associated, it appeared. A later analysis revealed that TCR association rates differed between HLA loci, peaking at DRB1 and bottoming out at HLA-C.

V lost 4 bases to trimming and J lost 5 bases, with 15 bases between them. CDR1 and CDR2 (germline): SGDLS, YYNGEE. The CDR3 consists of 15 residues. The PCR made use of 60 Vbeta and 13 Jbeta primers. Profiling relied on immunoSEQ multiplex PCR, and the TCRdb table lists in-frame clones only, not all of them. This table has roughly 36,000 clones, less than 85% appearing once. This TCR was sampled from a male donor in good health and CMV-seronegative. The chain carries TRBV9 and TRBJ1-4; no clear D. Sequenced input: PBMCs. The CDR3 nucleotides read TGTGCCAGCAGCCCTCCTTTAAGCGGGAATGAAAAACTGTTTTTT. As protein: CASSPPLSGNEKLFF.